This T cell receptor beta chain was retrieved from a study of OX40 agonist ivuxolimab in advanced cancers. Study-level background: Eligibility rules accepted prior anti-PD-1, anti-PD-L1 or anti-CTLA-4 therapy, and around 43% had some.

On cycle 4 day 1 and cycle 7 day 1, as well as at baseline, blood was sampled. Broader study findings: More expanded clones were found, on average, in CD8+ than in CD4+ T cells.

TCRdb keeps only in-frame clones here, not all; method: immunoSEQ multiplex PCR. The sample includes some 76,000 clones, around four fifths of them seen just once. As regards this clone: Its antigen remains unidentified.

This TCR was recovered from an adult with an advanced solid tumor such as melanoma, head and neck, liver or kidney cancer. The input for sequencing was CD4+ or CD8+ T cells sorted from blood, taken in a trial of the OX40 agonist ivuxolimab.

CDR3 sequence reads: CASKTQHSNQPQHF. CDR3 DNA sequence: TGTGCCAGTAAAACACAGCATAGCAATCAGCCCCAGCATTTT. The chain recombines TRBV19 with TRBJ1-5; D gene ambiguous. The CDR3 is 14 residues long. Deletions cut 7 bases from V and 0 bases from J, with 10 bases between. Germline values: CDR1 LNHDA, CDR2 SQIVND (reference sequence). Based on the CDR3 plus reference TRBV19 and TRBJ1-5, the full variable domain is DGGITQSPKYLFRKEGQNVTLSCEQNLNHDAMYWYRQDPGQGLRLIYYSQIVNDFQKGDIAEGYSVSREKKESFPLTVTSAQKNPTAFYLCASKTQHSNQPQHFGDGTRLSIL.